The 10 T cell receptor beta chains reported below all come from one sample, sequenced in a study of T cell changes during pregnancy in multiple sclerosis. TCRdb's copy holds only in-frame clones and misses some; the assay was immunoSEQ multiplex PCR. The table records about 60,000 clones, 91% of them present only once. Sequencing used CD4+ T cells from peripheral blood mononuclear cells, obtained in the first trimester of pregnancy. The receptors here all came from a female donor with multiple sclerosis, enrolled in a pregnancy study.

V is TRBV10-3 and J is TRBJ1-2; D is possibly TRBD1 (6 bases). The V gene's germline CDR1 is ENHRY and CDR2 SYGVKD. The CDR3 loop spans 13 amino acids. Between the trimmed V and J ends, which lost 10 bases and 7 bases, there was a span of 19 bases. CDR3: CATGSGGQSGYTF. The CDR3 bases are TGTGCCACGGGGAGCGGGGGGCAAAGTGGCTACACCTTC.

V is TRBV7-2 and J is TRBJ2-7, with D possibly being TRBD1 (5 bases). V was shortened by 2 bases and J by 0 bases, with 8 bases between the two germline ends. This CDR3 contains 14 residues. Per germline, CDR1 SGHTA and CDR2 FQGNSA. The CDR3 nucleotides read TGTGCCAGCAGCTTAACCAGGGACTCCTACGAGCAGTACTTC. It yields the protein CASSLTRDSYEQYF.

This chain uses TRBV30 with TRBJ1-1; 7 bases agree with TRBD1. Trimming cost V 3 bases and J 1 base; bases outside gene matches: 5. Germline values: CDR1 GTSNPN, CDR2 SVGIG (reference sequence). The CDR3 has 14 residues. The CDR3 region has the DNA TGTGCCTGGAGCGCGGGACAGAGGAACACTGAAGCTTTCTTT. It codes for CAWSAGQRNTEAFF.

This chain links TRBV10-3 with TRBJ2-3, with D perhaps matching TRBD2 (5 bases). The CDR3 has 12 residues. Trimming cost V 6 bases and J 4 bases, with 8 bases left between them. The germline V gene encodes CDR1 ENHRY and CDR2 SYGVKD. DNA for the CDR3: TGTGCCATCAGGGACTTAGCAGATACGCAGTATTTT. Protein: CAIRDLADTQYF.

This clone has more than one count but fewer than ten. The genes are TRBV19 and TRBJ1-2; TRBD1 is a possible D gene (6 bases). Germline V gene sequence: CDR1 LNHDA, CDR2 SQIVND (reference sequence). With 6 bases removed from V and 1 base from J, the gap between germline ends came to 12 bases. CDR3 size: 14 residues. The DNA for the CDR3 is TGTGCCAGTAGATACGGGACACATAACTATGGCTACACCTTC. Encoded protein: CASRYGTHNYGYTF.

The rearrangement uses TRBV6-5 and TRBJ1-6; the D is unclear. CDR3 length equals 11 residues. Germline V gene sequence: CDR1 MNHEY, CDR2 SVGAGI. V was trimmed by 6 bases and J by 8 bases, leaving 5 bases between them. The chain's CDR3 is CASREDSPLHF. CDR3 coding DNA: TGTGCCAGCAGGGAGGATTCACCCCTCCACTTT.

The V gene is TRBV19, the J gene TRBJ2-2; no definite D call. The V and J ends lost 3 bases and 0 bases respectively, with 11 bases between them. The CDR3 is 16 amino acids. Germline V lookup: CDR1 LNHDA, CDR2 SQIVND (reference sequence). CDR3 amino acids: CASSILAGPNTGELFF. Here the CDR3 DNA reads TGTGCCAGTAGTATTCTCGCAGGCCCGAACACCGGGGAGCTGTTTTTT.

This rearrangement joins TRBV11-3 to TRBJ2-1; 13 nucleotides line up with TRBD2. Germline CDR1 and CDR2: SGHNT and YENEEA. This CDR3 has 16 residues. V lost 3 bases to trimming and J lost 4 bases; unmatched junction nucleotides: 3. CDR3 in amino acids: CASSFGGLAGYNEQFF. For the CDR3, the DNA is TGTGCCAGCAGCTTTGGGGGACTAGCGGGGTACAATGAGCAGTTCTTC.

V is TRBV19 and J is TRBJ1-2; no reliable D call. V shed 2 bases and J shed 4 bases, with 14 bases lying between them. The germline CDR1 and CDR2 sequences are LNHDA and SQIVND (reference sequence). This CDR3 spans 15 amino acids. The CDR3 sequence: CASSIMFRPLYGYTF. In DNA, the CDR3 is TGTGCCAGTAGTATAATGTTCCGTCCCCTCTATGGCTACACCTTC. Combining the CDR3 with reference TRBV19 and TRBJ1-2 gives the whole variable domain DGGITQSPKYLFRKEGQNVTLSCEQNLNHDAMYWYRQDPGQGLRLIYYSQIVNDFQKGDIAEGYSVSREKKESFPLTVTSAQKNPTAFYLCASSIMFRPLYGYTFGSGTRLTVV.

The rearrangement uses TRBV4-3 and TRBJ2-3; 9 nucleotides align to TRBD2. V shed 0 bases, J shed 2 bases, and the junction held 3 bases outside the gene matches. Germline V CDR1 and CDR2: LGHNA, YSLEER. There are 16 residues in the CDR3. Here the CDR3 DNA reads TGCGCCAGCAGCCAAGAAGTAGCGGGGGCCACAGATACGCAGTATTTT. Protein: CASSQEVAGATDTQYF.